This paragraph reports one T cell receptor (beta chain). The antigen is undetermined. CDR1 ENHRY and CDR2 SYGVKD come from the germline V gene. With V trimmed by 4 bases and J by 6 bases, 9 bases remained unmatched. This CDR3 comprises 16 residues. Primers: 60 Vbeta forward and 13 Jbeta reverse. Using immunoSEQ multiplex PCR, the repertoire was profiled, and TCRdb retains in-frame clones only, with some absent. The table lists under 200,000 clones, 65% to 90% of them singletons. It was healthy bone marrow donors who served as donors. The data derive from a study of cytomegalovirus exposure and HLA in healthy donors. Points from the study as a whole: With high specificity and sensitivity, the classifier reportedly diagnosed cytomegalovirus status. Among CMV-associated TCR beta chains, most appeared HLA-restricted in a later analysis. Later analysis associated a missense DCLRE1C variant with TCR beta V- and J-gene trimming.

J is TRBJ2-1 and V is TRBV10-3, with 10 bases identical to TRBD2. The source is a woman aged 45-60 years in good health and CMV-seronegative. Input material: PBMCs. The CDR3 reads CAISAQLAGNINEQFF. The DNA for the CDR3 is TGTGCCATCAGTGCCCAACTAGCGGGAAATATCAATGAGCAGTTCTTC.